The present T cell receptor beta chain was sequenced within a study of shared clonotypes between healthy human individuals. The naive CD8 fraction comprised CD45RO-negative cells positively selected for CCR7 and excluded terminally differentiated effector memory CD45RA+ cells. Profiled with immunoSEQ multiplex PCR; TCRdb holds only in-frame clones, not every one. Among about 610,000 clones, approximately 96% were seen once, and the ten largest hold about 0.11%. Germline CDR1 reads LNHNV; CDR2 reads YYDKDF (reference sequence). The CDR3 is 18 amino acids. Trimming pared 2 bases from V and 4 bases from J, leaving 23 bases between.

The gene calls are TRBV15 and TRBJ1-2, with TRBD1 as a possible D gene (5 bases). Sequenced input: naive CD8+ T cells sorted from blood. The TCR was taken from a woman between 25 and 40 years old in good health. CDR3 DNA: TGTGCCACCAGCAGAAACACCGGGACCGATACACAAGTCTATGGCTACACCTTC. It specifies CATSRNTGTDTQVYGYTF.